This T cell receptor beta chain was sequenced in a study of response to subunit inactivated influenza vaccine. The CDR3 contains 13 residues. Looked up from germline, CDR1 is MNHNS and CDR2 is SASEGT. Trimming removed 5 bases from V and 0 bases from J, with 8 bases in between. TCRdb independently ran MiXCR on the RT-PCR reads; one entry per CDR3 protein. This sample carries hundreds of thousands of distinct CDR3 sequences, 10% to 15% of them seen once, and the ten largest clones take about a tenth. Study outcomes and limitations: Authors suggested each seasonal flu vaccination may recruit only limited numbers of new T cells.

The table lists this clonotype with a few counts. Its target is not known. This material consisted of PBMCs from blood, taken on the day of vaccination. The genes are TRBV6-1 and TRBJ2-7, with D hard to call. The clonotype was recovered from a man in his fifties or sixties who received an inactivated influenza vaccine. Here the CDR3 DNA reads TGTGCCAGCAGTCGCGTCGGCTCCTACGAGCAGTACTTC. Amino acids: CASSRVGSYEQYF.